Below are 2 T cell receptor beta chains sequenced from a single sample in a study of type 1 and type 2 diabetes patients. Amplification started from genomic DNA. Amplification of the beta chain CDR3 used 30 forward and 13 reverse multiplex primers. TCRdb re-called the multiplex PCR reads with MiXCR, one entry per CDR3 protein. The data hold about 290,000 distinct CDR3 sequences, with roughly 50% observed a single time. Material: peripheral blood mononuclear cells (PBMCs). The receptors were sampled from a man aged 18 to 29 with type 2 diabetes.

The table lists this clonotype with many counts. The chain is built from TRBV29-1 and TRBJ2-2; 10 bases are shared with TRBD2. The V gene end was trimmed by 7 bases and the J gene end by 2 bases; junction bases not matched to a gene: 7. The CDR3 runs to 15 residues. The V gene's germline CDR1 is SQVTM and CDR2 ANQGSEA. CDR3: CSARGLAENTGELFF. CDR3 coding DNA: TGCAGCGCTCGAGGACTAGCGGAAAACACCGGGGAGCTGTTTTTT.

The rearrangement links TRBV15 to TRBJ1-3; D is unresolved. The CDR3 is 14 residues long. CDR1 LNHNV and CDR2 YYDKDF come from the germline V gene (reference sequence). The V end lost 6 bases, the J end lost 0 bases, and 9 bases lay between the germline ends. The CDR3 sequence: CATSSPSSGNTIYF. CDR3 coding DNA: TGTGCCACCAGTTCACCGAGCTCTGGAAACACCATATATTTT. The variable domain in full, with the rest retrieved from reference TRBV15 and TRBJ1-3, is DAMVIQNPRYQVTQFGKPVTLSCSQTLNHNVMYWYQQKSSQAPKLLFHYYDKDFNNEADTPDNFQSRRPNTSFCFLDIRSPGLGDTAMYLCATSSPSSGNTIYFGEGSWLTVV.